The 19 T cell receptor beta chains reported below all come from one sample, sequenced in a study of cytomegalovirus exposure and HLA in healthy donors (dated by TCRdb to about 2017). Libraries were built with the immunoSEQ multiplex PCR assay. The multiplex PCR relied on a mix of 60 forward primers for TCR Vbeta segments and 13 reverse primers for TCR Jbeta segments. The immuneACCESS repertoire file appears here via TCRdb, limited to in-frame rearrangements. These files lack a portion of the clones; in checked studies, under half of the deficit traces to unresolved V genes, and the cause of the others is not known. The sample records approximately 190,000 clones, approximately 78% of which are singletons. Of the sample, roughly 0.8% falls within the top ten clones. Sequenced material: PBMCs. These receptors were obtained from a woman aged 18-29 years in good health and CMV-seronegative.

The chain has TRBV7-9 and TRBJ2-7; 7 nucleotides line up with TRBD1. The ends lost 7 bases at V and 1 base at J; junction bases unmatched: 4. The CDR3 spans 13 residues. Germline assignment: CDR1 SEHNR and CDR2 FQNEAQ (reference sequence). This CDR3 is CASTSTGSYEQYF. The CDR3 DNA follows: TGTGCCAGCACCTCGACAGGGTCCTACGAGCAGTACTTC.

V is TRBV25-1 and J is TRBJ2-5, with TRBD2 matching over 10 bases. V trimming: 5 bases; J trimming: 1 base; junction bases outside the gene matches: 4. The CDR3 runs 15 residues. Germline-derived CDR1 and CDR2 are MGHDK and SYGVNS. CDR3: CASSLRLAGQETQYF. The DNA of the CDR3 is TGTGCCAGCAGTTTGAGACTAGCGGGCCAAGAGACCCAGTACTTC.

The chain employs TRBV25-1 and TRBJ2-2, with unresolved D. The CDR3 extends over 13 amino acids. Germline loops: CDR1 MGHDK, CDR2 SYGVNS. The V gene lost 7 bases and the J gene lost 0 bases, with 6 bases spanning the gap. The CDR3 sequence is CASTDTNTGELFF. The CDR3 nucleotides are TGTGCCAGCACAGACACGAACACCGGGGAGCTGTTTTTT.

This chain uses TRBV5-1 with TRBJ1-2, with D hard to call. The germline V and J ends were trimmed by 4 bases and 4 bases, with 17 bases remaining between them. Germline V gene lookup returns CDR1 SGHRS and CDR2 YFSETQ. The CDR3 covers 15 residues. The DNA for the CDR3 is TGCGCCAGCAGCCCTGACCCGGGAGCCTTCTATGGCTACACCTTC. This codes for CASSPDPGAFYGYTF.

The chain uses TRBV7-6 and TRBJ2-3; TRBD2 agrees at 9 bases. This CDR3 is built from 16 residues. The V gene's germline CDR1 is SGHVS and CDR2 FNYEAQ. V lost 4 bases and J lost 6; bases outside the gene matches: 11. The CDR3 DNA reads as TGTGCCAGCAGCTCCGATAGCGGGAGCGGGTGGGATACGCAGTATTTT. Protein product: CASSSDSGSGWDTQYF.

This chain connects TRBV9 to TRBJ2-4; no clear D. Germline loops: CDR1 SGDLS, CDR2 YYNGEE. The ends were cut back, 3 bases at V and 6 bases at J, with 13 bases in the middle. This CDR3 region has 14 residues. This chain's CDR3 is CASSADSFRNIQYF. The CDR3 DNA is TGTGCCAGCAGCGCCGACTCTTTCCGAAACATTCAGTACTTC.

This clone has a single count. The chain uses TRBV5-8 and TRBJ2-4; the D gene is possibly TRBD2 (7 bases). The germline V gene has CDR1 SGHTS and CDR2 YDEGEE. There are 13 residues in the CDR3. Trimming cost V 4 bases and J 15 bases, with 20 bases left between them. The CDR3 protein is CASSQAEGGFSYF. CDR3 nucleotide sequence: TGTGCCAGCAGCCAAGCCGAGGGGGGGTTTTCGTACTTC.

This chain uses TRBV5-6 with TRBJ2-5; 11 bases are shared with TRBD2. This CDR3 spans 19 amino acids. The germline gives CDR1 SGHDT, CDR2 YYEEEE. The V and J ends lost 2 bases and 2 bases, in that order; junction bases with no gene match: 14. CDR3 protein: CASSLGPLAGVTTQETQYF. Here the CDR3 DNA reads TGTGCCAGCAGCTTAGGACCACTAGCGGGAGTCACGACACAAGAGACCCAGTACTTC.

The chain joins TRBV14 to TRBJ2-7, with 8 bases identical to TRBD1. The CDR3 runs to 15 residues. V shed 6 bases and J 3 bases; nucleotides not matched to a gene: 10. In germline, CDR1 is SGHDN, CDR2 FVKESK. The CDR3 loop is CASSRTGTGIYEQYF. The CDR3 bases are TGTGCCAGCAGTCGTACCGGGACAGGTATCTACGAGCAGTACTTC.

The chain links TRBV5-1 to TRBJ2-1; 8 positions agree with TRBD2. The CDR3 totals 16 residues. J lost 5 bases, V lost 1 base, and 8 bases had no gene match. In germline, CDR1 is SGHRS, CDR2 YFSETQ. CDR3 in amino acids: CASSLIAGLIDNEQFF. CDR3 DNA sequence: TGCGCCAGCAGCTTGATAGCGGGATTAATTGACAATGAGCAGTTCTTC.

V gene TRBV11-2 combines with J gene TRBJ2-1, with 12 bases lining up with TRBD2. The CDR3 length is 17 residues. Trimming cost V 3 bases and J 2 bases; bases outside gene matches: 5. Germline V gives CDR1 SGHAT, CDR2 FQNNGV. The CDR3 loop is CASSFYTSGGTYNEQFF. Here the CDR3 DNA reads TGTGCCAGCAGCTTTTATACTAGCGGGGGGACCTACAATGAGCAGTTCTTC.

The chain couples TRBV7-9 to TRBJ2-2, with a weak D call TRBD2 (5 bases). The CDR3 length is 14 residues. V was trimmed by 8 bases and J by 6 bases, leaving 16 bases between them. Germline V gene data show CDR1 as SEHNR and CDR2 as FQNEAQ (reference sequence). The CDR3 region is CASRRPEAPGELFF. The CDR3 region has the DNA TGTGCCAGCCGACGACCGGAGGCCCCCGGGGAGCTGTTTTTT.

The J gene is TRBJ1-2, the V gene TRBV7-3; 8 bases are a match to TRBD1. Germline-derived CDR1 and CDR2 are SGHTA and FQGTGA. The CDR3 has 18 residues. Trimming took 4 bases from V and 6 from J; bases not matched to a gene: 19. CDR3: CASSSKLQGPDREDGYTF. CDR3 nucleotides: TGTGCCAGCAGCTCAAAACTCCAAGGACCGGACAGGGAAGATGGCTACACCTTC.

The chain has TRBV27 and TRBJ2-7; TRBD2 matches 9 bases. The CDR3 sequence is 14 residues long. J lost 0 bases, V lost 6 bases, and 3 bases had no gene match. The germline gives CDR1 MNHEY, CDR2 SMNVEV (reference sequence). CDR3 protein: CASSLAGSSYEQYF. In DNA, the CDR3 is TGTGCCAGCAGCCTAGCGGGGAGCTCCTACGAGCAGTACTTC.

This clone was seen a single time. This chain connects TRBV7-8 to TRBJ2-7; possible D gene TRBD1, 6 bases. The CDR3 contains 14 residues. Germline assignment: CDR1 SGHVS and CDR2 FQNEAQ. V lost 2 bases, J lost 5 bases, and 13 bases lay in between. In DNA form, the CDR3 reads TGTGCCAGCAGCTTAAACAGGGCCGTCGACGAGCAGTACTTC. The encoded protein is CASSLNRAVDEQYF.

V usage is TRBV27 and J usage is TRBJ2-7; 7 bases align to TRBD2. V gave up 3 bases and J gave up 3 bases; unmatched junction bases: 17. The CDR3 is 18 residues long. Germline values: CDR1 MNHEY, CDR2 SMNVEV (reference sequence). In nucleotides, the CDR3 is TGTGCCAGCAGTTTCACGGGAGGCACCGTCGAAAAATACTACGAGCAGTACTTC. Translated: CASSFTGGTVEKYYEQYF.

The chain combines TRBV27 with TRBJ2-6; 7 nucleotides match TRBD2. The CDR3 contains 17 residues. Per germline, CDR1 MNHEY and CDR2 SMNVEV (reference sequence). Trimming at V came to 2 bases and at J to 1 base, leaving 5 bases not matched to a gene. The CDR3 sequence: CASSLVAGVSGANVLTF. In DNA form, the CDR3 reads TGTGCCAGCAGTTTAGTGGCGGGAGTTTCTGGGGCCAACGTCCTGACTTTC. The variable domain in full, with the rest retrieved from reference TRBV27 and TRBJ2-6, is EAQVTQNPRYLITVTGKKLTVTCSQNMNHEYMSWYRQDPGLGLRQIYYSMNVEVTDKGDVPEGYKVSRKEKRNFPLILESPSPNQTSLYFCASSLVAGVSGANVLTFGAGSRLTVL.

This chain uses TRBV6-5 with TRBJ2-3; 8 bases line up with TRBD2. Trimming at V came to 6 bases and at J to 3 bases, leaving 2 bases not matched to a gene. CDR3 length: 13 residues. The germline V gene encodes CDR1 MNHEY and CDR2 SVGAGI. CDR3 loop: CASRAGGTDTQYF. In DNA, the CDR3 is TGTGCCAGCAGGGCGGGAGGAACAGATACGCAGTATTTT.

The DNA of the CDR3 is TGCGCCAGCAGCCTTGCGGGGGGTTTAGAGACCCAGTACTTC. Protein sequence: CASSLAGGLETQYF. V gene TRBV5-1 combines with J gene TRBJ2-5; 8 nucleotides agree with TRBD2. Germline CDR1 reads SGHRS; CDR2 reads YFSETQ. V trimming: 4 bases; J trimming: 4 bases; junction bases outside the gene matches: 6. The CDR3 is 14 residues long.